These T cell receptor beta chains were read from a single sample in a study of blood T cell repertoires in COVID-19. TCRdb's copy holds only in-frame clones and misses some; the assay was immunoSEQ multiplex PCR. This table holds under 200,000 clones, around nine tenths found once. Material for sequencing was peripheral blood. The receptors here all came from a man between 65 and 80 years old with acute or convalescent COVID-19. The CDR3 runs from the conserved cysteine through the conserved F or W. A D gene is named only where the DNA matches it firmly. Clone size is stated in some rows and not others, as once, few, many or a class when expanded.

v_call	clone_size	d_call	j_call	cdr3_aa	cdr3_nt
TRBV6-6	-	TRBD1	TRBJ1-5	CASSLRGGAGYSNQPQHF	TGTGCCAGCAGTCTCCGAGGGGGCGCGGGCTATAGCAATCAGCCCCAGCATTTT
TRBV5-6	-	TRBD2	TRBJ2-5	CASSAGLAPWNGETQYF	TGTGCCAGCAGCGCGGGACTAGCGCCGTGGAATGGGGAGACCCAGTACTTC
TRBV18	-	TRBD2	TRBJ2-1	CASSPGGYYNEQFF	TGTGCCAGCTCGCCGGGGGGGTACTACAATGAGCAGTTCTTC
TRBV21-1	-	-	TRBJ1-4	CASSGRGAGEKLFF	TGTGCCAGCAGTGGTCGGGGGGCCGGTGAAAAACTGTTTTTT
TRBV11-2	-	-	TRBJ2-1	CASRQDGKQFF	TGTGCCAGCAGACAGGACGGTAAGCAGTTCTTC
TRBV6-6	-	TRBD1	TRBJ1-1	CASSPTGGGSAEAFF	TGTGCCAGCAGTCCCACAGGGGGCGGTTCGGCTGAAGCTTTCTTT
TRBV7-8	-	-	TRBJ2-5	CASSLLWVVGELGGQYF	TGTGCCAGCAGCTTATTGTGGGTGGTGGGGGAGTTGGGAGGCCAGTACTTC
TRBV5-4	-	TRBD2	TRBJ2-1	CASSLDGRASYNEQFF	TGTGCCAGCAGCTTGGATGGGAGGGCCTCCTACAATGAGCAGTTCTTC
TRBV10-1	-	-	TRBJ1-3	CASGETSGNTIYF	TGCGCCAGCGGAGAGACGTCTGGAAACACCATATATTTT
TRBV5-1	-	TRBD1	TRBJ1-1	CASALRRQGKKVDTEAFF	TGCGCCAGCGCCCTGCGGCGACAGGGGAAGAAGGTGGACACTGAAGCTTTCTTT
TRBV9	-	TRBD1	TRBJ1-3	CASSPSGTGIGNTIYF	TGTGCCAGCAGCCCTTCCGGGACAGGGATCGGAAACACCATATATTTT
TRBV24-1	few	TRBD1	TRBJ2-1	CATRTTGEDEQFF	TGTGCCACCAGGACGACAGGGGAGGATGAGCAGTTCTTC
TRBV5-6	once	-	TRBJ2-2	CASSFMTGLGELFF	TGTGCCAGCAGCTTTATGACGGGACTCGGGGAGCTGTTTTTT
TRBV2	few	-	TRBJ1-6	CASSESLVPLHF	TGTGCCAGCAGTGAAAGCCTTGTACCCCTCCACTTT
TRBV29-1	once	TRBD1	TRBJ1-1	CSVEGRQGWSTEAFF	TGCAGCGTTGAAGGCCGACAGGGCTGGAGCACTGAAGCTTTCTTT
TRBV9	-	-	TRBJ2-6	CASSVGGAGANVLTF	TGTGCCAGCAGCGTAGGCGGGGCTGGGGCCAACGTCCTGACTTTC
TRBV7-2	-	-	TRBJ2-7	CASSFAGTYEQYF	TGTGCCAGCAGCTTCGCGGGGACCTACGAGCAGTACTTC
TRBV3-1/TRBV3-2	-	TRBD1	TRBJ2-7	CASSQTIRGEQYF	TGTGCCAGCAGCCAAACGATCAGGGGGGAGCAGTACTTC
TRBV5-1	-	TRBD1	TRBJ1-1	CASSPGQANLNTEAFF	TGCGCCAGCAGCCCCGGACAGGCAAACCTGAACACTGAAGCTTTCTTT
TRBV11-3	-	-	TRBJ2-7	CASSPGGGLGEQYF	TGTGCCAGCAGCCCAGGAGGAGGGCTTGGCGAGCAGTACTTC
TRBV5-1	-	TRBD1	TRBJ1-2	CASRTGTGDYGYTF	TGCGCCAGCAGAACCGGGACAGGGGACTATGGCTACACCTTC
TRBV5-1	once	TRBD1	TRBJ1-3	CATPGGPSGNTIYF	TGCGCCACCCCAGGGGGACCCTCTGGAAACACCATATATTTT
TRBV5-1	-	TRBD2	TRBJ2-3	CASSLKLLAGGLVSTDTQYF	TGCGCCAGCAGCTTGAAACTCCTAGCGGGGGGCTTAGTATCCACAGATACGCAGTATTTT
TRBV19	once	TRBD2	TRBJ2-5	CASHPLAGGGETQYF	TGTGCCAGCCACCCGCTAGCGGGAGGCGGGGAGACCCAGTACTTC
TRBV5-1	-	-	TRBJ2-3	CASSLQIDTQYF	TGCGCCAGCAGCTTGCAAATAGATACGCAGTATTTT
TRBV7-2	-	-	TRBJ1-2	CASSFSGALNYGYTF	TGTGCCAGCAGCTTTTCAGGGGCACTTAACTATGGCTACACCTTC
TRBV5-1	-	-	TRBJ1-5	CASSQAGVDVWHF	TGCGCCAGCTCGCAGGCGGGGGTCGACGTATGGCATTTT
TRBV9	-	-	TRBJ1-4	CASSVGLLNEKLFF	TGTGCCAGCAGCGTAGGACTTTTAAATGAAAAACTGTTTTTT
TRBV4-1	few	-	TRBJ1-5	CASSQEPVSNQPQHF	TGCGCCAGCAGCCAAGAGCCGGTGAGCAATCAGCCCCAGCATTTT